The rows below give T cell receptor beta chains drawn from one sample of a study of blood T cell repertoires in COVID-19. Sequencing used immunoSEQ multiplex PCR; TCRdb keeps in-frame clones, though not all of them. The table has 250,000 to 300,000 clones, about 86% seen once. Input material: PBMCs or T cells enriched from blood (not recorded which). Receptors originate from a man in his thirties or forties with acute COVID-19. CDR3s include the opening cysteine and the closing phenylalanine or tryptophan. Each record gives: V gene, clone size, J gene, D gene, CDR3 protein, CDR3 DNA. A D gene is named only where the DNA matches it firmly. Clone sizes are given selectively: once, few, many, or a class where the clone is expanded.

v_call: TRBV7-3
clone_size: -
j_call: TRBJ2-5
d_call: -
cdr3_aa: CASSSREAETQYF
cdr3_nt: TGTGCCAGCAGCTCCAGAGAGGCAGAGACCCAGTACTTC

v_call: TRBV7-9
clone_size: -
j_call: TRBJ1-2
d_call: -
cdr3_aa: CASRFPPQGHVYTF
cdr3_nt: TGTGCCAGCAGGTTCCCCCCCCAGGGCCACGTTTACACCTTC

v_call: TRBV30
clone_size: -
j_call: TRBJ1-3
d_call: -
cdr3_aa: CAWSGRGNTIYF
cdr3_nt: TGTGCCTGGAGTGGCAGGGGAAACACCATATATTTT

v_call: TRBV6-5
clone_size: -
j_call: TRBJ1-5
d_call: -
cdr3_aa: CASIKDLPSNQPQHF
cdr3_nt: TGTGCCAGCATTAAGGACTTACCTAGCAATCAGCCCCAGCATTTT

v_call: TRBV9
clone_size: -
j_call: TRBJ2-1
d_call: TRBD2
cdr3_aa: CASSGSGGPNNEQFF
cdr3_nt: TGTGCCAGCAGCGGTAGCGGGGGACCGAACAATGAGCAGTTCTTC

v_call: TRBV5-1
clone_size: -
j_call: TRBJ2-2
d_call: TRBD2
cdr3_aa: CASSLAQPGGSNTGELFF
cdr3_nt: TGCGCCAGCAGCTTGGCCCAACCGGGGGGGTCTAACACCGGGGAGCTGTTTTTT

v_call: TRBV18
clone_size: -
j_call: TRBJ2-5
d_call: -
cdr3_aa: CASSPPGLETQYF
cdr3_nt: TGTGCCAGCTCACCACCGGGCTTAGAGACCCAGTACTTC

v_call: TRBV11-3
clone_size: -
j_call: TRBJ2-1
d_call: -
cdr3_aa: CASSLTGTRVEQFF
cdr3_nt: TGTGCCAGCAGCTTAACCGGAACTAGAGTTGAGCAGTTCTTC

v_call: TRBV7-9
clone_size: -
j_call: TRBJ1-4
d_call: -
cdr3_aa: CASSLRGEVINEKLFF
cdr3_nt: TGTGCCAGCAGCTTACGGGGGGAGGTGATTAATGAAAAACTGTTTTTT

v_call: TRBV27
clone_size: -
j_call: TRBJ1-2
d_call: -
cdr3_aa: CASPMWRGGAGYGYTF
cdr3_nt: TGTGCCAGCCCTATGTGGCGGGGGGGGGCTGGCTATGGCTACACCTTC

v_call: TRBV19
clone_size: -
j_call: TRBJ2-2
d_call: TRBD2
cdr3_aa: CASSLLAGADTGELFF
cdr3_nt: TGTGCCAGTAGCTTACTAGCGGGAGCCGACACCGGGGAGCTGTTTTTT

v_call: TRBV6-2/TRBV6-3
clone_size: -
j_call: TRBJ1-1
d_call: TRBD1
cdr3_aa: CASSWTGANTEAFF
cdr3_nt: TGTGCCAGCAGTTGGACAGGGGCGAACACTGAAGCTTTCTTT

v_call: TRBV7-2
clone_size: -
j_call: TRBJ2-2
d_call: -
cdr3_aa: CASRSRGMNGELFF
cdr3_nt: TGTGCCAGCAGAAGTCGGGGAATGAACGGGGAGCTGTTTTTT

v_call: TRBV12-3/TRBV12-4
clone_size: few
j_call: TRBJ2-1
d_call: -
cdr3_aa: CASGPTRTIEQFF
cdr3_nt: TGTGCCAGCGGGCCAACTAGGACTATTGAGCAGTTCTTC

v_call: TRBV28
clone_size: -
j_call: TRBJ1-5
d_call: TRBD1
cdr3_aa: CASSTGTGGRQPQHF
cdr3_nt: TGTGCCAGCAGTACCGGGACAGGGGGTAGACAGCCCCAGCATTTT

v_call: TRBV5-1
clone_size: -
j_call: TRBJ2-5
d_call: -
cdr3_aa: CASSSLRGLGQETQYF
cdr3_nt: TGTGCCAGCAGCAGCCTGCGGGGGCTAGGCCAAGAGACCCAGTACTTC

v_call: TRBV12-3/TRBV12-4
clone_size: -
j_call: TRBJ2-3
d_call: -
cdr3_aa: CASRGRGTDTQYF
cdr3_nt: TGTGCCAGCAGGGGCCGTGGGACAGATACGCAGTATTTT

v_call: TRBV18
clone_size: -
j_call: TRBJ2-5
d_call: -
cdr3_aa: CASSPQRLGQETQYF
cdr3_nt: TGTGCCAGCTCACCACAGCGACTAGGCCAAGAGACCCAGTACTTC

v_call: TRBV20-1
clone_size: few
j_call: TRBJ1-1
d_call: -
cdr3_aa: CSASWASGTEAFF
cdr3_nt: TGCAGTGCTAGTTGGGCATCAGGCACTGAAGCTTTCTTT

v_call: TRBV5-1
clone_size: -
j_call: TRBJ2-1
d_call: -
cdr3_aa: CASSLVSGTSYNEQFF
cdr3_nt: TGTGCCAGCAGCTTGGTCAGCGGGACATCCTACAATGAGCAGTTCTTC

v_call: TRBV7-9
clone_size: -
j_call: TRBJ2-2
d_call: -
cdr3_aa: CASSLVRGINTGELFF
cdr3_nt: TGTGCCAGCAGCTTAGTGAGGGGGATCAACACCGGGGAGCTGTTTTTT

v_call: TRBV5-1
clone_size: -
j_call: TRBJ2-1
d_call: TRBD1
cdr3_aa: CASSREGTGAANEQFF
cdr3_nt: TGCGCCAGCAGCCGAGAAGGGACAGGGGCTGCCAATGAGCAGTTCTTC

v_call: TRBV25-1
clone_size: -
j_call: TRBJ1-1
d_call: -
cdr3_aa: CASSEIGNREAFF
cdr3_nt: TGTGCCAGCAGTGAAATAGGTAACAGAGAAGCTTTCTTT

v_call: TRBV7-2
clone_size: -
j_call: TRBJ2-3
d_call: TRBD2
cdr3_aa: CASSYSGRADTQYF
cdr3_nt: TGTGCCAGCAGTTATAGCGGGAGGGCTGATACGCAGTATTTT

v_call: TRBV5-6
clone_size: -
j_call: TRBJ1-2
d_call: TRBD1
cdr3_aa: CASSSPGQGHGYTF
cdr3_nt: TGTGCCAGCAGCTCCCCGGGACAGGGACATGGCTACACCTTC

v_call: TRBV2
clone_size: -
j_call: TRBJ2-5
d_call: TRBD2
cdr3_aa: CASRAGLQETQYF
cdr3_nt: TGTGCCAGCAGAGCGGGACTCCAAGAGACCCAGTACTTC

v_call: TRBV25-1
clone_size: -
j_call: TRBJ2-1
d_call: -
cdr3_aa: CASSVPAGNEQFF
cdr3_nt: TGTGCCAGCAGCGTTCCTGCGGGGAATGAGCAGTTCTTC

v_call: TRBV13
clone_size: -
j_call: TRBJ1-3
d_call: -
cdr3_aa: CASSGRGYSGNTIYF
cdr3_nt: TGTGCCAGCAGCGGAAGGGGGTACTCTGGAAACACCATATATTTT

v_call: TRBV11-3
clone_size: -
j_call: TRBJ2-3
d_call: -
cdr3_aa: CASSLAQLGPETQYF
cdr3_nt: TGTGCCAGCAGCTTAGCCCAGCTAGGCCCAGAGACGCAGTATTTT

v_call: TRBV7-8
clone_size: -
j_call: TRBJ1-2
d_call: -
cdr3_aa: CASNRAAYSTDGYTF
cdr3_nt: TGTGCCAGCAACCGGGCAGCTTACAGCACAGATGGCTACACCTTC

v_call: TRBV28
clone_size: -
j_call: TRBJ2-3
d_call: TRBD2
cdr3_aa: CASNLAGGTDTQYF
cdr3_nt: TGTGCCAGCAATTTAGCGGGGGGTACAGATACGCAGTATTTT